Presented here are 8 T cell receptor beta chains from one specimen sequenced in a study of response to subunit inactivated influenza vaccine. TCRdb re-analysed the RT-PCR reads in MiXCR, keeping a single row per CDR3 protein. The sample has 500,000 to 700,000 distinct CDR3 sequences; approximately 20% are singletons. The sample was also reused in another study, on T cells expressing NK-cell markers. From that report: UMI-tagged 5'RACE template switching yielded the TCR beta cDNA.

The sequencing here drew on CD4+ T cells sorted from PBMCs, taken 12 days after vaccination. These TCRs come from a middle-aged man who received an inactivated influenza vaccine.

V and J are TRBV5-1 and TRBJ2-1; 7 nucleotides match TRBD1. The CDR3 spans 15 residues. CDR1 SGHRS and CDR2 YFSETQ come from the germline V gene. V gave up 2 bases and J gave up 5 bases; unmatched junction bases: 7. The CDR3 nucleotides are TGCGCCAGCAGCTTAACGGGACAGCTCGACAATGAGCAGTTCTTC. Translated: CASSLTGQLDNEQFF.

This chain connects TRBV7-9 to TRBJ2-1; tentative D call: TRBD2 (5 bases). The CDR3 is 11 amino acids. The V and J ends lost 3 bases and 10 bases respectively, with 7 bases between them. Germline CDR1 reads SEHNR; CDR2 reads FQNEAQ (reference sequence). This chain's CDR3 is CASSFGGEQFF. CDR3 nucleotide sequence: TGTGCCAGCAGCTTTGGAGGCGAGCAGTTCTTC.

This clonotype was recorded only once. The V call is TRBV6-2 or TRBV6-3, the J call TRBJ2-7; 9 nucleotides line up with TRBD2. With 7 bases clipped from V and 1 base from J, the junction kept 8 bases outside the gene matches. Germline V CDR1 and CDR2: MNHEY, SVGEGT. The CDR3 covers 15 residues. CDR3 region: CASTPRGGGSYEQYF. In DNA, the CDR3 is TGTGCCAGCACTCCCCGCGGGGGGGGTTCCTACGAGCAGTACTTC.

There are a few counts of this clonotype. This chain links TRBV12-3 or TRBV12-4 with TRBJ2-1; 12 nucleotides agree with TRBD2. The junction had 8 bases not matched to a gene; V was cut back by 5 bases and J by 9 bases. The CDR3 contains 15 residues. The CDR3 region has the DNA TGTGCCAGCAGTGTAGGTCTAGCGGGGGGGCTTGAGCAGTTCTTC. It specifies CASSVGLAGGLEQFF.

This clonotype has only a few counts. This sequence joins TRBV10-3 and TRBJ2-2; the D is unclear. The CDR3 is made up of 16 amino acids. CDR1 ENHRY and CDR2 SYGVKD come from the germline V gene. With 6 bases removed from V and 0 bases from J, the gap between germline ends came to 14 bases. The CDR3 coding sequence is TGTGCCATCAGCGTTCCGAGCTACGCGAACACCGGGGAGCTGTTTTTT. Translating it yields CAISVPSYANTGELFF.

This clonotype showed up many times. The rearrangement uses TRBV29-1 and TRBJ2-3, with 11 bases matching TRBD2. CDR1 SQVTM and CDR2 ANQGSEA come from the germline V gene. This CDR3 is built from 14 residues. With 4 bases clipped from V and 6 bases from J, the junction kept 6 bases outside the gene matches. CDR3 nucleotide sequence: TGCAGCGTTGGTAGCGGGGGGGCCCGGGATACGCAGTATTTT. It is translated as CSVGSGGARDTQYF.

V gene TRBV18 combines with J gene TRBJ1-2; D gene unclear. Germline V gene sequence: CDR1 KGHSH, CDR2 LQKENI. V was clipped by 0 bases and J by 6 bases, with 8 bases between them. This CDR3 contains 13 residues. The CDR3 DNA is TGTGCCAGCTCACCACCTGCGCAGCATGGCTACACCTTC. The encoded protein is CASSPPAQHGYTF.

The chain carries TRBV7-2 and TRBJ2-7, with D unresolved. The CDR3 runs to 15 residues. Trimming took off 2 bases at V and 0 bases at J, with 11 bases between the two ends. From germline, CDR1 is SGHTA and CDR2 FQGNSA. The CDR3 protein is CASSLMATLSYEQYF. In nucleotides, the CDR3 is TGTGCCAGCAGCTTAATGGCGACGCTCTCCTACGAGCAGTACTTC.